The T cell receptor (beta chain) under discussion was sequenced for a study of blood T cell repertoires in COVID-19. The data were produced by immunoSEQ multiplex PCR, yet TCRdb's version contains in-frame clones alone and is incomplete. The sample consists of 200,000 to 250,000 clones, about 88% of them appearing once. This clone was seen more than once but under ten times. Germline CDR1 and CDR2: DFQATT and SNEGSKA (reference sequence). V lost 6 bases and J 7 bases, leaving 13 bases between the germline ends. The CDR3 runs to 11 residues. The origin of this receptor is an older woman with acute or convalescent COVID-19. This chain uses TRBV20-1 with TRBJ2-7; the D gene is possibly TRBD1 (5 bases). Input material: peripheral blood. In DNA form, the CDR3 reads TGCAGTGCCAAAAATCCAGGGGAGCAGTACTTC. Residues: CSAKNPGEQYF.